The rows below give T cell receptor beta chains drawn from one sample of a study of blood T cell repertoires in COVID-19. Here immunoSEQ multiplex PCR was the method, and the copy in TCRdb shows in-frame clones only, minus some. The sample includes fewer than 350,000 clones, roughly 89% of them seen just once. The sequencing input was PBMCs or T cells enriched from blood (not recorded which). These TCRs come from a man aged 55 to 70 who had recovered from COVID-19. The CDR3 runs from the conserved cysteine through the conserved F or W. A D gene is named only where the DNA matches it firmly. For some rows the clone size is stated as once, few or many, or as a class when expanded; others skip it.

J gene	V gene	clone size	D gene	CDR3 DNA	CDR3 protein
TRBJ1-3	TRBV5-4	.	.	TGTGCCAGCGGCCCCCCGGGAGTCGTCTCTGGAAACACCATATATTTT	CASGPPGVVSGNTIYF
TRBJ1-5	TRBV15	.	.	TGTGCCACCAGCAGACTAGACGGGAGCTGGGAGCCCCAGCATTTT	CATSRLDGSWEPQHF
TRBJ2-7	TRBV19	.	.	TGTGCCAGTAGTATAGATCTTGGGGGCACCTACGAGCAGTACTTC	CASSIDLGGTYEQYF
TRBJ1-2	TRBV6-5	.	.	TGTGCCAGCAGTTACGTTGTAGTAACTAACTATGGCTACACCTTC	CASSYVVVTNYGYTF
TRBJ2-2	TRBV9	.	.	TGTGCCAGCAGCGTAGACGCGGGATTGCTTCCCGGGGAGCTGTTTTTT	CASSVDAGLLPGELFF
TRBJ1-4	TRBV5-1	.	.	TGCGCCAGCAGCTGGGGAGGGCAGGGAGCTAATGAAAAACTGTTTTTT	CASSWGGQGANEKLFF
TRBJ1-5	TRBV29-1	.	TRBD1	TGCAGCGTTGCCCCTACAGGGGAGGTCAATCAGCCCCAGCATTTT	CSVAPTGEVNQPQHF
TRBJ1-6	TRBV9	.	TRBD1	TGTGCCAGCAGCCCACAGGGGGCCGAAAATTCACCCCTCCACTTT	CASSPQGAENSPLHF
TRBJ2-7	TRBV6-2/TRBV6-3	.	TRBD1	TGTGCCAGCAGTGGACCGGGGACAGGGTACGAGCAGTACTTC	CASSGPGTGYEQYF
TRBJ2-3	TRBV5-4	.	.	TGTGCCAGCAGCTTGGGGCCCACAGATACGCAGTATTTT	CASSLGPTDTQYF
TRBJ1-2	TRBV30	.	.	TGTGCCTGGAGTATGAACAGGGCCCCTGAGGGCTACACCTTC	CAWSMNRAPEGYTF
TRBJ2-7	TRBV7-2	.	TRBD2	TGTGCCAGCAGCTTATGGACTAGCGGATATTACGAGCAGTACTTC	CASSLWTSGYYEQYF
TRBJ2-1	TRBV19	.	.	TGTGCCAGTAGTATATCGGGGGTTTCCTACAATGAGCAGTTCTTC	CASSISGVSYNEQFF
TRBJ1-2	TRBV2	few	.	TGTGCCAGCGGCAGGAGGGGCTATGGCTACACCTTC	CASGRRGYGYTF
TRBJ2-5	TRBV7-2	once	TRBD1	TGTGCCAGCAGCTCGGGACAGGGGCTTCAAGAGACCCAGTACTTC	CASSSGQGLQETQYF
TRBJ1-2	TRBV5-1	.	TRBD1	TGCGCCAGCAGCAGACAACAGGGGGCGGATGGCTACACCTTC	CASSRQQGADGYTF
TRBJ2-1	TRBV7-2	once	.	TGTGCCAGCAGCTTATACGATAGCAGACTGTCGAATGAGCAGTTCTTC	CASSLYDSRLSNEQFF
TRBJ1-5	TRBV19	.	TRBD1	TGTGCCAGTAGTTTTCCCCCAGGGACAGGGCCAAATCAGCCCCAGCATTTT	CASSFPPGTGPNQPQHF
TRBJ1-2	TRBV5-4	.	.	TGTGCCAGCAGCTTGGACAGGAAAGATGGCTACACCTTC	CASSLDRKDGYTF
TRBJ2-3	TRBV9	.	.	TGTGCCAGCACGAGGGAGGTAACAGATACGCAGTATTTT	CASTREVTDTQYF
TRBJ2-1	TRBV19	.	.	TGTGCCAGTAGTATAGTTCCCCAGGCCAATGAGCAGTTCTTC	CASSIVPQANEQFF
TRBJ2-1	TRBV20-1	.	.	TGCAGTGCTCGTGACCGACTAGATGGGAATGAGCAGTTCTTC	CSARDRLDGNEQFF
TRBJ1-2	TRBV7-8	.	.	TGTGCCAGCAGCTTAGAAAGGGGCAGGGGTTGCGGCTACACCTTC	CASSLERGRGCGYTF
TRBJ1-2	TRBV20-1	once	TRBD1	TGCAGTGCTAGTCCCTCGACAGGGGGCTATGGCTACACCTTC	CSASPSTGGYGYTF
TRBJ1-1	TRBV30	.	.	TGTGCCTGGAGCCGACAGTTGAACACTGAAGCTTTCTTT	CAWSRQLNTEAFF
TRBJ2-7	TRBV23-1	.	.	TGCGCCTACAGTCGTTATCAGCCCTCGTATAGCGACGAGCAGTACTTC	CAYSRYQPSYSDEQYF
TRBJ2-5	TRBV4-3	.	.	TGCGCCAGCAGCCAAGATAACAGGATGGAGACCCAGTACTTC	CASSQDNRMETQYF
TRBJ2-7	TRBV5-4	.	.	TGTGCCAGCAGCTTGGGGCAGGGTATCTACGAGCAGTACTTC	CASSLGQGIYEQYF
TRBJ2-3	TRBV5-1	.	TRBD2	TGCGCCAGCAGCGAAGGGACTAGCTTAGGCACAGATACGCAGTATTTT	CASSEGTSLGTDTQYF
TRBJ2-1	TRBV29-1	.	.	TGCAGCGTTGACCTCTACAATGAGCAGTTCTTC	CSVDLYNEQFF
TRBJ2-7	TRBV4-1	once	TRBD1	TGCGCCAGCAGCCAAGAGCCAGGGACAGGGTCTCCCTACGAGCAGTACTTC	CASSQEPGTGSPYEQYF
TRBJ2-7	TRBV10-1	.	.	TGCGCCAGCAGCCTGGACAGTTTCTACGAGCAGTACTTC	CASSLDSFYEQYF
TRBJ1-1	TRBV3-1/TRBV3-2	once	.	TGTGCCAGCAGCCGCAGGGAGAACACTGAAGCTTTCTTT	CASSRRENTEAFF
TRBJ1-1	TRBV7-9	.	TRBD1	TGTGCCAGCAGCTACCCCCAGGGGGGCACTGAAGCTTTCTTT	CASSYPQGGTEAFF
TRBJ2-4	TRBV3-1/TRBV3-2	.	.	TGTGCCAGCAGACCCAACAATGCGGGTCAAAACATTCAGTACTTC	CASRPNNAGQNIQYF
TRBJ2-5	TRBV6-2/TRBV6-3	.	TRBD2	TGTGCCAGCAGTGGACTAGCGGGAGTAGAGACCCAGTACTTC	CASSGLAGVETQYF
TRBJ2-3	TRBV9	.	TRBD2	TGTGCCAGCAGCGTAGCCCCGGGGACTAGCGGGAGATATGGCACAGATACGCAGTATTTT	CASSVAPGTSGRYGTDTQYF
TRBJ2-3	TRBV1	.	.	TGCACCAGCAGCCAAAGCGAGGTTGGCGGGAGGGCGGATACGCAGTATTTT	CTSSQSEVGGRADTQYF
TRBJ2-3	TRBV2	.	.	TGTGCCAGCAGTGGCCAGCGGGCCGACACAGATACGCAGTATTTT	CASSGQRADTDTQYF
TRBJ2-5	TRBV4-1	.	TRBD1	TGCGCCAGCAGCCAGGGAGACAGGGACCAAGAGACCCAGTACTTC	CASSQGDRDQETQYF
TRBJ1-1	TRBV18	.	.	TGTGCCAGCTCACCATCGGGGGACACTGAAGCTTTCTTT	CASSPSGDTEAFF
TRBJ1-1	TRBV28	.	TRBD1	TGTGCCAGCAGGGACAGGGGGGTCACTGAAGCTTTCTTT	CASRDRGVTEAFF
TRBJ2-2	TRBV5-4	.	.	TGTGCCAGCAGCTCCCTCGGGGAGCTGTTTTTT	CASSSLGELFF
TRBJ2-3	TRBV5-6	.	TRBD2	TGTGCCAGCAGCTTTCTAGCGGGAGTGAGGGATACGCAGTATTTT	CASSFLAGVRDTQYF
TRBJ2-2	TRBV28	.	TRBD1	TGTGCCAGCAGCTCCCCCACAGGGGTCGGGACCGGGGAGCTGTTTTTT	CASSSPTGVGTGELFF
TRBJ2-7	TRBV6-5	.	.	TGTGCCAGCAGTAATACGAGGGGACTCAACTACGAGCAGTACTTC	CASSNTRGLNYEQYF
TRBJ2-5	TRBV28	.	TRBD2	TGTGCCAGCAGGACTGAAGGTAGCGGGAACCAAGAGACCCAGTACTTC	CASRTEGSGNQETQYF
TRBJ2-7	TRBV5-4	.	.	TGTGCCAGCAGCTTGGCCGGCAGGGACGAGCAGTACTTC	CASSLAGRDEQYF
TRBJ1-6	TRBV27	.	TRBD1	TGTGCCAGCAGTTGGGACAGGGTTGATTCACCCCTCCACTTT	CASSWDRVDSPLHF
TRBJ2-2	TRBV19	.	TRBD1	TGTGCCAGTAGGATGCTCGACAGGGGGCGACACACCGGGGAGCTGTTTTTT	CASRMLDRGRHTGELFF
TRBJ2-7	TRBV28	.	.	TGTGCCAGCAGTTTGACAGCCACTTTTTACGAGCAGTACTTC	CASSLTATFYEQYF
TRBJ1-5	TRBV2	.	.	TGTGCCAGCAGTGATCTAACTCCCAATCAGCCCCAGCATTTT	CASSDLTPNQPQHF
TRBJ2-5	TRBV11-2	.	.	TGTGCCAGCAGCTTAGTAGTCCACCAAGAGACCCAGTACTTC	CASSLVVHQETQYF